This TCR beta chain was observed in a study of cytomegalovirus exposure and HLA in healthy donors. Study as a whole: Unique TCR beta sequences numbering 95 million to 130 million came from around 180 million T cells in an earlier analysis. Findings of the study overall: Evidence from a later analysis indicated that most CMV-associated TCR beta chains looked HLA-restricted. Exclusion as indistinguishable affected some V segments, including TRBV6-2 and TRBV6-3. The sole available immune exposure information was CMV serostatus.

Trimming removed 7 bases from V and 7 bases from J, with 14 bases in between. The CDR3 consists of 12 residues. Germline V gene data show CDR1 as MNHEY and CDR2 as SVGAGI. A word on this clone: Its antigen is unidentified.

Primers included in the PCR were 60 Vbeta and 13 Jbeta primers. Repertoires were generated with immunoSEQ multiplex PCR, while TCRdb's copy carries only in-frame clones and drops some. The sample holds some 170,000 clones, just under 80% seen once. Sequencing was done on a sample of PBMCs. V gene TRBV6-5 combines with J gene TRBJ2-7, with a tentative D call TRBD1 (5 bases). The source is a young man in good health and CMV-seropositive. The CDR3 is CASIGQTAEQYF. For the CDR3, the DNA is TGTGCCAGCATCGGTCAGACAGCTGAGCAGTACTTC.